What follows are 29 T cell receptor beta chains derived from one specimen sequenced in a study of OX40 agonist ivuxolimab in advanced cancers. The method was immunoSEQ multiplex PCR; TCRdb's version includes in-frame clones alone and lacks a portion of them. This sample carries 90,000 to 100,000 clones, 70% to 90% of them seen once, and the ten largest clones take about 0.8%. The input for sequencing was CD4+ or CD8+ T cells sorted from blood, taken in a trial of the OX40 agonist ivuxolimab. The receptors were gathered from an adult with an advanced solid tumor such as melanoma, head and neck, liver or kidney cancer.

The V and J genes are TRBV5-6 and TRBJ2-7; D not certain. The CDR3 is 11 residues long. CDR1 SGHDT and CDR2 YYEEEE come from the germline V gene. The ends were cut back, 3 bases at V and 9 bases at J, with 10 bases in the middle. For the CDR3, the DNA is TGTGCCAGCAGCTATGGAGCCGCGCAGTACGTC. Translating it yields CASSYGAAQYV.

The chain employs TRBV9 and TRBJ1-2, with D perhaps matching TRBD1 (6 bases). V gave up 3 bases and J gave up 0 bases, with 9 bases separating them. CDR1 SGDLS and CDR2 YYNGEE come from the germline V gene. CDR3 size: 14 residues. The CDR3 is CASSEGVTNYGYTF. Here the CDR3 DNA reads TGTGCCAGCAGCGAGGGGGTAACTAACTATGGCTACACCTTC.

This rearrangement joins TRBV5-1 to TRBJ2-3, with 11 bases matching TRBD2. V lost 5 bases and J lost 5; bases outside the gene matches: 10. Germline V gene data show CDR1 as SGHRS and CDR2 as YFSETQ. This CDR3 has 16 residues. In nucleotides, the CDR3 is TGCGCCAGCAGTCCCTATAGCGGGAGGGCCGAAGATACGCAGTATTTT. It translates to CASSPYSGRAEDTQYF.

The rearrangement joins TRBV7-3 to TRBJ1-1; the D is unclear. From germline, CDR1 is SGHTA and CDR2 FQGTGA. The CDR3 contains 13 residues. Deletions cut 5 bases from V and 1 base from J, with 8 bases between. CDR3 bases: TGTGCCAGCAGCCGCGCCGAGAACACTGAAGCTTTCTTT. Translating it yields CASSRAENTEAFF.

The chain recombines TRBV23-1 with TRBJ2-7; D unclear. TRBV23-1 is an open reading frame, and its role is uncertain. The CDR3 sequence is 9 residues long. V was cut by 9 bases and J by 12 bases, with 12 bases left in between. The CDR3 DNA reads as TGCGCCAGAGCTCCTTCAGGGTACGTC. It is translated as CARAPSGYV.

This sequence joins TRBV28 and TRBJ2-7; 8 bases fit TRBD2. The CDR3 has 15 residues. Germline V gene data show CDR1 as MDHEN and CDR2 as SYDVKM. V was pared by 3 bases and J by 0 bases, with 4 bases of the junction left unmatched. The CDR3 is CASSFPGRASYEQYF. CDR3 in DNA: TGTGCCAGCAGTTTCCCCGGGAGGGCCTCCTACGAGCAGTACTTC.

The gene calls are TRBV10-2 and TRBJ1-6, with 7 bases identical to TRBD1. The CDR3 loop spans 15 amino acids. The ends lost 5 bases at V and 9 bases at J; junction bases unmatched: 10. Germline-derived CDR1 and CDR2 are WSHSY and SAAADI. The CDR3 DNA follows: TGCGCCAGCAGTTTGGAGAGGGGGCGCGTTTCACCCCTCCACTTT. Its protein product is CASSLERGRVSPLHF.

The chain recombines TRBV5-4 with TRBJ2-1; the D is unclear. The V and J ends lost 5 bases and 7 bases respectively, with 7 bases between them. From germline, CDR1 is SGHNT and CDR2 YYREEE (reference sequence). The CDR3 is 11 amino acids. DNA of the CDR3: TGTGCCAGCAGTCCTTATAATGAGCAGTTCTTC. Its translation: CASSPYNEQFF.

This chain links TRBV4-1 with TRBJ2-1, with D possibly called TRBD1 or TRBD2 (5 bases each). The V and J ends lost 1 base and 2 bases respectively, with 12 bases between them. The germline V gene has CDR1 MGHRA and CDR2 YSYEKL. CDR3 length: 16 amino acids. CDR3 nucleotides: TGCGCCAGCAGCCAAGTCGGGGACCCTACCTACAATGAGCAGTTCTTC. Protein sequence: CASSQVGDPTYNEQFF.

The CDR3 region is CASNSQGARYGYTF. The CDR3 DNA sequence: TGTGCCAGCAACTCCCAGGGGGCGCGCTATGGCTACACCTTC. This chain connects TRBV28 to TRBJ1-2; 8 bases match TRBD1. V trimming: 7 bases; J trimming: 4 bases; junction bases outside the gene matches: 8. The CDR3 contains 14 residues. Germline CDR1 reads MDHEN; CDR2 reads SYDVKM.

The V call is TRBV19, the J call TRBJ1-5; a weak D match, TRBD1 (6 bases). Germline CDR1 reads LNHDA; CDR2 reads SQIVND (reference sequence). Between the trimmed V and J ends, which lost 6 bases and 3 bases, there was a span of 18 bases. This CDR3 spans 16 amino acids. The CDR3 bases are TGTGCCAGTAGCTACCATGGGGGGGCAAACAATCAGCCCCAGCATTTT. Protein sequence: CASSYHGGANNQPQHF.

This chain links TRBV6-5 with TRBJ1-1, with 7 bases aligning to TRBD1. Per germline, CDR1 MNHEY and CDR2 SVGAGI. This CDR3 has 15 residues. Trimming removed 6 bases from V and 5 bases from J; junction bases left unmatched: 12. DNA for the CDR3: TGTGCCAGCAGCCGCCTCGGGACCAGGGGGACTGAAGCTTTCTTT. This encodes CASSRLGTRGTEAFF.

This rearrangement joins TRBV5-4 to TRBJ1-4; D is possibly TRBD1 (5 bases). Germline V gene lookup returns CDR1 SGHNT and CDR2 YYREEE (reference sequence). CDR3 length: 16 amino acids. V was trimmed by 3 bases and J by 8 bases, leaving 20 bases between them. The CDR3: CASSSWGGGRGEKLFF. In DNA form, the CDR3 reads TGTGCCAGCAGCTCGTGGGGCGGGGGACGAGGCGAAAAACTGTTTTTT. Full variable domain (remainder filled in from reference TRBV5-4 and TRBJ1-4): ETGVTQSPTHLIKTRGQQVTLRCSSQSGHNTVSWYQQALGQGPQFIFQYYREEENGRGNFPPRFSGLQFPNYSSELNVNALELDDSALYLCASSSWGGGRGEKLFFGSGTQLSVL.

The chain combines TRBV29-1 with TRBJ1-2, with unresolved D. Germline V gives CDR1 SQVTM, CDR2 ANQGSEA. This CDR3 contains 11 residues. V lost 0 bases, J lost 2 bases, and 1 base lay in between. The CDR3 loop is CSVEENYGYTF. In DNA, the CDR3 is TGCAGCGTTGAAGAGAACTATGGCTACACCTTC.

V and J are TRBV7-9 and TRBJ1-5; D not resolved. V lost 1 base to trimming and J lost 1 base, with 2 bases between them. The CDR3 is 13 residues long. Germline CDR1 is SEHNR and CDR2 is FQNEAQ (reference sequence). CDR3 sequence reads: CASSLDSNQPQHF. The CDR3 DNA reads TGTGCCAGCAGCTTAGACAGCAATCAGCCCCAGCATTTT.

J is TRBJ1-5 and V is TRBV28; no clear D gene. The V and J ends lost 7 bases and 7 bases respectively, with 14 bases between them. Germline CDR1 is MDHEN and CDR2 is SYDVKM. CDR3 length: 13 residues. CDR3 coding DNA: TGTGCCAGCACCCTGGTTGGAGGCCAGCCCCAGCATTTT. Translation gives CASTLVGGQPQHF. Drawing the rest from reference TRBV28 and TRBJ1-5, the complete variable domain is DVKVTQSSRYLVKRTGEKVFLECVQDMDHENMFWYRQDPGLGLRLIYFSYDVKMKEKGDIPEGYSVSREKKERFSLILESASTNQTSMYLCASTLVGGQPQHFGDGTRLSIL.

This clone was counted a single time. CDR3 region: CASSSPVRDQTWEFF. The CDR3 DNA reads TGTGCCAGCAGCTCGCCGGTGCGGGACCAAACATGGGAGTTCTTC. J is TRBJ2-1 and V is TRBV11-2; TRBD2 is a possible D gene (6 bases). CDR1 is SGHAT and CDR2 is FQNNGV in the germline V gene. This CDR3 spans 15 amino acids. Trimming took off 4 bases at V and 14 bases at J, with 24 bases between the two ends. Drawing the rest from reference TRBV11-2 and TRBJ2-1, the complete variable domain is EAGVAQSPRYKIIEKRQSVAFWCNPISGHATLYWYQQILGQGPKLLIQFQNNGVVDDSQLPKDRFSAERLKGVDSTLKIQPAKLEDSAVYLCASSSPVRDQTWEFFGPGTRLTVL.

The V and J genes are TRBV6-5 and TRBJ2-5; D might be TRBD1 (6 bases). This CDR3 has 14 amino acids. Looked up from germline, CDR1 is MNHEY and CDR2 is SVGAGI. Between the trimmed V and J ends, which lost 6 bases and 0 bases, there was a span of 11 bases. CDR3 nucleotides: TGTGCCAGCAGGGCCGGGACAAACCAAGAGACCCAGTACTTC. It yields the protein CASRAGTNQETQYF.

The genes are TRBV6-7 and TRBJ2-2, with 7 bases fitting TRBD2. TRBV6-7 is known as an ORF, though its function is uncertain. Trimming removed 3 bases from V and 3 bases from J; junction bases left unmatched: 1. This CDR3 contains 14 residues. This chain's CDR3 is CASSYRGDTGELFF. The CDR3 bases are TGTGCCAGCAGTTATCGGGGGGACACCGGGGAGCTGTTTTTT.

This clone was seen only once. This chain joins TRBV10-3 and TRBJ2-3; weak D call: TRBD2 (5 bases). With 7 bases removed from V and 0 bases from J, the gap between germline ends came to 17 bases. Germline V CDR1 and CDR2: ENHRY, SYGVKD. The CDR3 covers 16 residues. In nucleotides, the CDR3 is TGTGCCATCAAGAGGGATCCCGACATCAGCACAGATACGCAGTATTTT. Amino acid sequence: CAIKRDPDISTDTQYF.

V gene TRBV5-8 combines with J gene TRBJ2-7; the match to TRBD1 covers 8 bases. Germline V gives CDR1 SGHTS, CDR2 YDEGEE. Unmatched junction bases numbered 4, after V lost 4 bases and J lost 4 bases. The CDR3 consists of 13 residues. CDR3 protein: CASSPDRVYEQYV. The DNA for the CDR3 is TGTGCCAGCAGCCCGGACAGGGTGTACGAGCAGTACGTC.

The J gene is TRBJ1-5, the V gene TRBV10-2; D unresolved. Germline CDR1 and CDR2: WSHSY and SAAADI. The V end lost 2 bases, the J end lost 7 bases, and 12 bases lay between the germline ends. The CDR3 runs to 14 residues. CDR3: CASSEQGLWQPQHF. The CDR3 nucleotides read TGCGCCAGCAGTGAGCAAGGGTTGTGGCAGCCCCAGCATTTT.

Of note for this clone: At one end, the junction sequence differs from germline, possibly due to a read error. Other DNA sequences within the sample encode an identical CDR3. The chain carries TRBV5-1 and TRBJ1-1; a weak D match, TRBD1 (5 bases). This CDR3 contains 15 residues. The germline CDR1 and CDR2 sequences are SGHRS and YFSETQ. The CDR3 is CASSFIWGSNTEAFF. CDR3 in DNA: TGCGCCAGCAGCTTCATTTGGGGGTCGAACACCGAAGCTTTCTTT.

The V and J genes are TRBV11-2 and TRBJ2-5, with D tentatively TRBD2 (5 bases). The CDR3 is 14 amino acids. V was trimmed by 11 bases and J by 1 base, leaving 17 bases between them. CDR1 and CDR2 from the germline V gene are SGHAT and FQNNGV. The DNA of the CDR3 is TGTGCCGGACCGGGGTCAGCGGTCCAAGAGACCCAGTACTTC. It encodes CAGPGSAVQETQYF.

Comments on this clone: The sample has other DNA sequences that encode this CDR3 too. V gene TRBV6-5 combines with J gene TRBJ1-4; D is perhaps TRBD1 (5 bases). This CDR3 region has 11 residues. Germline V lookup: CDR1 MNHEY, CDR2 SVGAGI. The V end lost 6 bases, the J end lost 13 bases, and 12 bases lay between the germline ends. DNA for the CDR3: TGTGCCAGCAGCTCCGGGACGGGACTGTTTTTT. This codes for CASSSGTGLFF.

The chain is built from TRBV29-1 and TRBJ1-2; no firm D call. Germline CDR1 and CDR2: SQVTM and ANQGSEA. The CDR3 totals 11 residues. The V gene lost 3 bases and the J gene lost 8 bases, with 10 bases spanning the gap. DNA for the CDR3: TGCAGCGTTGAGGAGGTGGGCGGCTACACCTTC. Its protein is CSVEEVGGYTF.

The chain combines TRBV7-3 with TRBJ2-5; D is possibly TRBD2 (6 bases). The germline gives CDR1 SGHTA, CDR2 FQGTGA. The CDR3 length is 14 residues. Between the trimmed V and J ends, which lost 2 bases and 5 bases, there was a span of 12 bases. CDR3 nucleotides: TGTGCCAGCAGCTTAGGAGGAGGGAGGGAGACCCAGTACTTC. Translating gives CASSLGGGRETQYF.

The chain uses TRBV21-1 and TRBJ1-5. TRBV21-1 is designated a pseudogene. The CDR3 runs to 17 residues. CDR3 in DNA: TGTGCCAGCAGCCCCCGACGCTCCCTGAGCGGCAATCAGCCCCAGCATTTT. This gives the protein CASSPRRSLSGNQPQHF.

The gene calls are TRBV6-6 and TRBJ2-1; no definite D call. Germline V gives CDR1 MNHNY, CDR2 SVGAGI (reference sequence). The V and J ends lost 4 bases and 4 bases respectively, with 8 bases between them. This CDR3 contains 13 residues. The CDR3 loop is CASSSDGYNEQFF. The CDR3 nucleotides read TGTGCCAGCAGTTCCGACGGATACAATGAGCAGTTCTTC.